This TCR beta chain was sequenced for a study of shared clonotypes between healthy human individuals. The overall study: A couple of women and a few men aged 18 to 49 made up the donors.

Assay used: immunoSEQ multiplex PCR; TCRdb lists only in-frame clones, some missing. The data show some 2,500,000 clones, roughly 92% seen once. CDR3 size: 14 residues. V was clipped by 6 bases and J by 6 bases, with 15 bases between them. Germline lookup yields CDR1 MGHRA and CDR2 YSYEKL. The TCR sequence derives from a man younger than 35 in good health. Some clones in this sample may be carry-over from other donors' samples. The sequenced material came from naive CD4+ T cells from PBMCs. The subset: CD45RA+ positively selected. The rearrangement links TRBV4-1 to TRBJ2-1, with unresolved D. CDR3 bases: TGCGCCAGCAGTGAGTCCGGAAGTGCCAATGAGCAGTTCTTC. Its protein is CASSESGSANEQFF.